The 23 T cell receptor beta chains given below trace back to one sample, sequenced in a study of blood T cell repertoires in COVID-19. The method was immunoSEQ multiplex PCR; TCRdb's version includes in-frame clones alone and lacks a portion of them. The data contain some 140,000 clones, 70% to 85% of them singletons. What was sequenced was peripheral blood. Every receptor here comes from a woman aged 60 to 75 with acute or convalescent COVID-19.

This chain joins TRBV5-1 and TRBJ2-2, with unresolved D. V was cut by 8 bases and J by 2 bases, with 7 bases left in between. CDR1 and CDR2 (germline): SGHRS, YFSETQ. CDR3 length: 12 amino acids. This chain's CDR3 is CASGLNTGELFF. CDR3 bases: TGCGCCAGTGGCCTCAACACCGGGGAGCTGTTTTTT.

CDR3 loop: CASSLVLGRDEQFF. The CDR3 nucleotides read TGTGCCAGCAGCTTGGTGTTGGGCAGGGATGAGCAGTTCTTC. V is TRBV5-4 and J is TRBJ2-1; a possible D gene is TRBD1 (5 bases). Germline loops: CDR1 SGHNT, CDR2 YYREEE (reference sequence). Trimming removed 0 bases at V and 8 bases at J, with 12 bases between. The CDR3 covers 14 residues. Drawing the rest from reference TRBV5-4 and TRBJ2-1, the complete variable domain is ETGVTQSPTHLIKTRGQQVTLRCSSQSGHNTVSWYQQALGQGPQFIFQYYREEENGRGNFPPRFSGLQFPNYSSELNVNALELDDSALYLCASSLVLGRDEQFFGPGTRLTVL.

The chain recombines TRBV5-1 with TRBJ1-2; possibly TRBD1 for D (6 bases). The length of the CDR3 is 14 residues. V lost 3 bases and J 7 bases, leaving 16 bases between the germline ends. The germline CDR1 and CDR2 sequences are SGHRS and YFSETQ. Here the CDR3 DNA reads TGCGCCAGCAGCTATGCCAGGGGAGGGCTTGGCTACACCTTC. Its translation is CASSYARGGLGYTF. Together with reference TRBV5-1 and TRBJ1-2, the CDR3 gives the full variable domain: KAGVTQTPRYLIKTRGQQVTLSCSPISGHRSVSWYQQTPGQGLQFLFEYFSETQRNKGNFPGRFSGRQFSNSRSEMNVSTLELGDSALYLCASSYARGGLGYTFGSGTRLTVV.

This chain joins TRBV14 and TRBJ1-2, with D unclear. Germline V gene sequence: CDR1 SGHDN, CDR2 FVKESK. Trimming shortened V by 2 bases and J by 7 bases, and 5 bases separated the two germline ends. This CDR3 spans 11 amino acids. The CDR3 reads CASSQFGGYTF. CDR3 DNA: TGTGCCAGCAGCCAATTCGGTGGCTACACCTTC.

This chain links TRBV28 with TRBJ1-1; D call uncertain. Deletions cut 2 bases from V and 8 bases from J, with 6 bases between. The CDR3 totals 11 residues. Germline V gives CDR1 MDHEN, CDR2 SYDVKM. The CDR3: CASSLNLEAFF. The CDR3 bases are TGTGCCAGCAGTTTAAACTTAGAAGCTTTCTTT.

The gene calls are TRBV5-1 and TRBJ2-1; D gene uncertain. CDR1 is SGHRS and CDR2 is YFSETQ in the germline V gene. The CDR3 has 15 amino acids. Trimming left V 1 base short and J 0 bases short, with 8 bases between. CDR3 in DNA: TGCGCCAGCAGCTTGACGGCTAGCTCCTACAATGAGCAGTTCTTC. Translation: CASSLTASSYNEQFF.

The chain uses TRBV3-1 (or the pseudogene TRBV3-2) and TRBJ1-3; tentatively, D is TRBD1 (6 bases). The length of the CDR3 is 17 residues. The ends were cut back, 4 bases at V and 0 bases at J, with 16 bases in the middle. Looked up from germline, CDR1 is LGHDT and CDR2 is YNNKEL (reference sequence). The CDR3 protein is CASSPLGALSSGNTIYF. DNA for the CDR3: TGTGCCAGCAGCCCCTTGGGGGCCCTTTCCTCTGGAAACACCATATATTTT.

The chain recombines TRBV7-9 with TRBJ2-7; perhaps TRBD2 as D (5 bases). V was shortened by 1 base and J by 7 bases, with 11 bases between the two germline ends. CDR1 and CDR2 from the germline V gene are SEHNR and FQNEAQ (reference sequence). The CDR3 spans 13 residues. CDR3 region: CASSLGLAGEQYV. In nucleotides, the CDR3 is TGTGCCAGCAGCTTAGGTCTAGCCGGGGAGCAGTACGTC.

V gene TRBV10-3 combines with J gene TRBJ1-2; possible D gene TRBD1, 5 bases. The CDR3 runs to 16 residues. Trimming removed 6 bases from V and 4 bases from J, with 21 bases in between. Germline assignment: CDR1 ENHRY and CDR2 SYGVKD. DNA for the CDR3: TGTGCCATCAGCCCCGGGGGGGGGAAACGTTTCTATGGCTACACCTTC. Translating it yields CAISPGGGKRFYGYTF.

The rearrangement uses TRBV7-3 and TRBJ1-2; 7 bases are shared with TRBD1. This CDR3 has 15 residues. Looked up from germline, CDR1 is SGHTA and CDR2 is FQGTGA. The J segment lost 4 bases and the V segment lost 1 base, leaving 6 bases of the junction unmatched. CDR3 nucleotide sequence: TGTGCCAGCAGCTTAAGTCCGGGACAGCCCTATGGCTACACCTTC. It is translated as CASSLSPGQPYGYTF.

The CDR3 nucleotides read TGTGCCAGCTCACCTGGCTTTCCGAACTATGGCTACACCTTC. Translated: CASSPGFPNYGYTF. The chain recombines TRBV18 with TRBJ1-2; D gene unclear. V lost 3 bases and J 2 bases, leaving 10 bases between the germline ends. The CDR3 runs 14 residues. Germline V CDR1 and CDR2: KGHSH, LQKENI. The full variable domain, completed using reference TRBV18 and TRBJ1-2, is NAGVMQNPRHLVRRRGQEARLRCSPMKGHSHVYWYRQLPEEGLKFMVYLQKENIIDESGMPKERFSAEFPKEGPSILRIQQVVRGDSAAYFCASSPGFPNYGYTFGSGTRLTVV.

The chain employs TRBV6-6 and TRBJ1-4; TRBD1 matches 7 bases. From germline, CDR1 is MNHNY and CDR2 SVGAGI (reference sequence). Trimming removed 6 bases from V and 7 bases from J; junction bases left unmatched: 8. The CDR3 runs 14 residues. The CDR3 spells CASRGSGQPEKLFF. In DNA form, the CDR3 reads TGTGCCAGCAGGGGGTCGGGACAGCCTGAAAAACTGTTTTTT.

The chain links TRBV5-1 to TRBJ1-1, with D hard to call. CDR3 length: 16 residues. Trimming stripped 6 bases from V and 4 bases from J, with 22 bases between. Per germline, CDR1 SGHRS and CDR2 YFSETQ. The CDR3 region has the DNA TGCGCCAGCACTAAGCTCCAGAGGCGGGCGGGCACTGAAGCTTTCTTT. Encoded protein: CASTKLQRRAGTEAFF. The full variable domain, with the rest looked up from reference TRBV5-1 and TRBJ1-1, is KAGVTQTPRYLIKTRGQQVTLSCSPISGHRSVSWYQQTPGQGLQFLFEYFSETQRNKGNFPGRFSGRQFSNSRSEMNVSTLELGDSALYLCASTKLQRRAGTEAFFGQGTRLTVV.

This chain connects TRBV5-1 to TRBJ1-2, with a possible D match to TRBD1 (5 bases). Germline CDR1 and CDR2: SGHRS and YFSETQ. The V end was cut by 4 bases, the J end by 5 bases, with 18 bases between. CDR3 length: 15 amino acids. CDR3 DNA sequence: TGCGCCAGCAGCCCGGGGGTCAGCCCGGAGTATGGCTACACCTTC. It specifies CASSPGVSPEYGYTF. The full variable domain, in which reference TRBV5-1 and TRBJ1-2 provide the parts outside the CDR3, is KAGVTQTPRYLIKTRGQQVTLSCSPISGHRSVSWYQQTPGQGLQFLFEYFSETQRNKGNFPGRFSGRQFSNSRSEMNVSTLELGDSALYLCASSPGVSPEYGYTFGSGTRLTVV.

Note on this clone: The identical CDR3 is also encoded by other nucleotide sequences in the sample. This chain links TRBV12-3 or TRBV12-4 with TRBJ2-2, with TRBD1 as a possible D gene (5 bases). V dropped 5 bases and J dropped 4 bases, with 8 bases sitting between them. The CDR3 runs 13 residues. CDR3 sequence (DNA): TGTGCCAGCAGTAGGACAAGCACCGGGGAGCTGTTTTTT. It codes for CASSRTSTGELFF.

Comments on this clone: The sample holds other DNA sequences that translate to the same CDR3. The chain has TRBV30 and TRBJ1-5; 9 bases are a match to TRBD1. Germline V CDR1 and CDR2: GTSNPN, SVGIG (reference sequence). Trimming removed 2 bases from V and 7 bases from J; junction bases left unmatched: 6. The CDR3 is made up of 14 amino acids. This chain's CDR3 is CAWSPQGARQPQHF. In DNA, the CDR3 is TGTGCCTGGAGTCCACAGGGGGCGAGGCAGCCCCAGCATTTT. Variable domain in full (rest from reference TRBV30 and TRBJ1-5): SQTIHQWPATLVQPVGSPLSLECTVEGTSNPNLYWYRQAAGRGLQLLFYSVGIGQISSEVPQNLSASRPQDRQFILSSKKLLLSDSGFYLCAWSPQGARQPQHFGDGTRLSIL.

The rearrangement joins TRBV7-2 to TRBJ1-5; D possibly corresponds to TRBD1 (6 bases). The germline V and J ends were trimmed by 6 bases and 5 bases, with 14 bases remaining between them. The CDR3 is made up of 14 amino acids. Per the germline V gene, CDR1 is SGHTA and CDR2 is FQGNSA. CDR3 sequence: CASSPNRVYQPQHF. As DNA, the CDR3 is TGTGCCAGCAGTCCCAACAGGGTCTATCAGCCCCAGCATTTT.

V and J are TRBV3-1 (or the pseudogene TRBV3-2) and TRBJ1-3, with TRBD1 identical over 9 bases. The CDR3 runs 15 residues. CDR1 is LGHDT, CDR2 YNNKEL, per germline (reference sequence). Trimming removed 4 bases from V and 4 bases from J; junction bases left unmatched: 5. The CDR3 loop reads CASSLAGTGGNTIYF. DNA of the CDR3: TGTGCCAGCAGCCTCGCCGGGACAGGGGGAAACACCATATATTTT.

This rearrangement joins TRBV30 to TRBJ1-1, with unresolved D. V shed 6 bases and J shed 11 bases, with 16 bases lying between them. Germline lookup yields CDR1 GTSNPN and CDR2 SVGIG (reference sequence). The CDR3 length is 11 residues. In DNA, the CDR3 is TGTGCCTGCAGAGGAGCCCTCGGGGCTTTCTTT. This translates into CACRGALGAFF.

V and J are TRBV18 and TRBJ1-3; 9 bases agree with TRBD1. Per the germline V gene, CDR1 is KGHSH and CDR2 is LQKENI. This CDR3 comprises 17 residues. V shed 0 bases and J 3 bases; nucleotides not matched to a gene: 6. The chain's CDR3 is CASSPPTGGPFGNTIYF. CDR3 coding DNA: TGTGCCAGCTCACCACCAACAGGGGGCCCTTTTGGAAACACCATATATTTT. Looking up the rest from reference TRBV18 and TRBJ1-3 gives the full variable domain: NAGVMQNPRHLVRRRGQEARLRCSPMKGHSHVYWYRQLPEEGLKFMVYLQKENIIDESGMPKERFSAEFPKEGPSILRIQQVVRGDSAAYFCASSPPTGGPFGNTIYFGEGSWLTVV.

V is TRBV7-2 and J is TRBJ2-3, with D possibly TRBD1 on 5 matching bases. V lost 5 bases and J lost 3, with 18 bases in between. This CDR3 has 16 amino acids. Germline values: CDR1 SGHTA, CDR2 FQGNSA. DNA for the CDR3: TGTGCCAGCAGCCCGAGCACCCTTGGGGCGACAGATACGCAGTATTTT. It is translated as CASSPSTLGATDTQYF.

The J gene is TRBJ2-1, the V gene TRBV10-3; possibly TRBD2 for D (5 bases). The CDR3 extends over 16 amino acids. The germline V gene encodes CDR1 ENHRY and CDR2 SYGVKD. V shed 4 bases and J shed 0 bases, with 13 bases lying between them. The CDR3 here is CAISVTEEGSYNEQFF. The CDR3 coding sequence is TGTGCCATCAGTGTGACGGAAGAGGGCTCCTACAATGAGCAGTTCTTC.

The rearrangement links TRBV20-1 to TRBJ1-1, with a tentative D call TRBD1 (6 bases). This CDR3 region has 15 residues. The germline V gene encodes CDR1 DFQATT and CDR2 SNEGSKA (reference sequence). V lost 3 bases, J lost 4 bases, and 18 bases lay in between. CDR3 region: CSASPETGKSTEAFF. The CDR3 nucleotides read TGCAGTGCTAGTCCCGAAACAGGGAAGAGCACTGAAGCTTTCTTT.